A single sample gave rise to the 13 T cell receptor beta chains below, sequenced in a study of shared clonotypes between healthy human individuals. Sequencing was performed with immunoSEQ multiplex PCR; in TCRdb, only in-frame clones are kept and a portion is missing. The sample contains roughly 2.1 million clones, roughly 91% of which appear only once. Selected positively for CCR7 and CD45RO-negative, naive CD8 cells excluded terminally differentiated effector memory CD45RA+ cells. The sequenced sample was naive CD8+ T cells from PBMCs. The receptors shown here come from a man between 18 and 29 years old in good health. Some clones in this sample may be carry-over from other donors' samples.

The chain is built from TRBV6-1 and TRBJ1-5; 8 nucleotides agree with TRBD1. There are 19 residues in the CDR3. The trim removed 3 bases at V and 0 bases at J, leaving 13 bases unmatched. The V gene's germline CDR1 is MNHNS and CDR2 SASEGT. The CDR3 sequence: CASSDPWDRRFNSNQPQHF. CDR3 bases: TGTGCCAGCAGTGACCCTTGGGACAGGAGATTCAATAGCAATCAGCCCCAGCATTTT.

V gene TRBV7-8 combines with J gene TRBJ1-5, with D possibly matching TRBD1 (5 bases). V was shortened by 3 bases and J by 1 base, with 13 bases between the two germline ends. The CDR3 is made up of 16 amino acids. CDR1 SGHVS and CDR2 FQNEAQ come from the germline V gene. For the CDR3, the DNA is TGTGCCAGCAGCTTCTCCGTTACAGGAAGCAATCAGCCCCAGCATTTT. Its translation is CASSFSVTGSNQPQHF.

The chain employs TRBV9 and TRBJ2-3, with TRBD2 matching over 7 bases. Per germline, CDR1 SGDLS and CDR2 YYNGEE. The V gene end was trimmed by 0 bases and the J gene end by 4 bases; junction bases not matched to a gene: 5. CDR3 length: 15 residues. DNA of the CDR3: TGTGCCAGCAGCGTAGCCGGGAGGCCCGCAGATACGCAGTATTTT. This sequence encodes CASSVAGRPADTQYF. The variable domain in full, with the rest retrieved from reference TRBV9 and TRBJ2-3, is DSGVTQTPKHLITATGQRVTLRCSPRSGDLSVYWYQQSLDQGLQFLIQYYNGEERAKGNILERFSAQQFPDLHSELNLSSLELGDSALYFCASSVAGRPADTQYFGPGTRLTVL.

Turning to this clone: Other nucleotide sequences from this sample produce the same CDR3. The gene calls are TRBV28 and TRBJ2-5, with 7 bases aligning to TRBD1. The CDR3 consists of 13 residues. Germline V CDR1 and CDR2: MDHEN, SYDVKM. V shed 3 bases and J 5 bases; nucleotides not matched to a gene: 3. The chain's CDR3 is CASSFDREETQYF. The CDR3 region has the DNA TGTGCCAGCAGTTTTGACAGGGAGGAGACCCAGTACTTC.

The CDR3 region is CASSLVTRVREQFF. The CDR3 region has the DNA TGTGCCAGCAGCTTAGTAACCAGGGTTCGCGAGCAGTTCTTC. The chain combines TRBV7-2 with TRBJ2-1, with TRBD1 as a possible D gene (5 bases). V gave up 1 base and J gave up 10 bases, with 14 bases separating them. Germline V gives CDR1 SGHTA, CDR2 FQGNSA. The CDR3 has 14 residues.

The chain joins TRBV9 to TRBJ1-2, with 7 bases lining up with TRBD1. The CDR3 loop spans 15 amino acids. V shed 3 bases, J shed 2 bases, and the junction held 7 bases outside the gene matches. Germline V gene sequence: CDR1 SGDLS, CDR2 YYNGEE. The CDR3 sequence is CASSEGQNTNYGYTF. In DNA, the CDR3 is TGTGCCAGCAGCGAGGGACAGAACACGAACTATGGCTACACCTTC.

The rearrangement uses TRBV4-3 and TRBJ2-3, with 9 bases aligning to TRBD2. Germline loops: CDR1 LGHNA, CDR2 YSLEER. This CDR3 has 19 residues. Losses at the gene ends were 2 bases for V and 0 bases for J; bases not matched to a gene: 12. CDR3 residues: CASSQQWTLAGASTDTQYF. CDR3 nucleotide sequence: TGCGCCAGCAGCCAACAATGGACATTAGCGGGAGCGAGCACAGATACGCAGTATTTT.

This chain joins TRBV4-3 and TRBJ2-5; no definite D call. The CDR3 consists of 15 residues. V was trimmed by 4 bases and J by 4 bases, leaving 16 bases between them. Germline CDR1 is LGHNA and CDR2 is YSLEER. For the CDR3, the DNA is TGCGCCAGCAGCCGCCTACTATCCCCCCCAGAGACCCAGTACTTC. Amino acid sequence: CASSRLLSPPETQYF.

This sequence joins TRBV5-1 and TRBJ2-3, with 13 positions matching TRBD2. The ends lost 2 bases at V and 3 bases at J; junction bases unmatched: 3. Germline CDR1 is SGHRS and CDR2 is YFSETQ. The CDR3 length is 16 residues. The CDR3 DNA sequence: TGCGCCAGCAGCTTCACTAGCGGGAGGGAGACAGATACGCAGTATTTT. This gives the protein CASSFTSGRETDTQYF.

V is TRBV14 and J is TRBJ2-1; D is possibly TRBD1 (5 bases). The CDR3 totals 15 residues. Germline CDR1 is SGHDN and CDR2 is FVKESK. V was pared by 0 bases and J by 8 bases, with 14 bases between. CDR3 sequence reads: CASSQERGPTHEQFF. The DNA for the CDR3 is TGTGCCAGCAGCCAAGAAAGGGGTCCCACGCATGAGCAGTTCTTC.

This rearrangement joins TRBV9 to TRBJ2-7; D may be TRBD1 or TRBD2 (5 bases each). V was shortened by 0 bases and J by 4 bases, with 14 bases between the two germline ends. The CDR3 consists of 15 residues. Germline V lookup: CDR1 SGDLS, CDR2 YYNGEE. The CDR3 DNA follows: TGTGCCAGCAGCGTAGTTGGGGGACCGCAATACGAGCAGTACTTC. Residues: CASSVVGGPQYEQYF.

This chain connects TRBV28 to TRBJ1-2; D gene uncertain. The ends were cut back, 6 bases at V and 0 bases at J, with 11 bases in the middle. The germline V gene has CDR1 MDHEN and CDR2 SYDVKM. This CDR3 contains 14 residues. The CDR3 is CASRPAPANYGYTF. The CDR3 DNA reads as TGTGCCAGCAGGCCCGCTCCAGCTAACTATGGCTACACCTTC.

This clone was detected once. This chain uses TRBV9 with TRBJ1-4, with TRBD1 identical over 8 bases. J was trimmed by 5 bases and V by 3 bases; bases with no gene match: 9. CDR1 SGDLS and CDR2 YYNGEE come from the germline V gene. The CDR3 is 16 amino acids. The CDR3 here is CASSEGRRQGNEKLFF. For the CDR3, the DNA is TGTGCCAGCAGCGAGGGTCGCCGACAGGGGAATGAAAAACTGTTTTTT.